This T cell receptor beta chain was found in a study of shared clonotypes between healthy human individuals. Assay: immunoSEQ multiplex PCR; the TCRdb copy retains only in-frame clones and omits some. This table has approximately 700,000 clones, less than 80% appearing once. Germline V CDR1 and CDR2: LNHDA, SQIVND (reference sequence). The V end was cut by 5 bases, the J end by 7 bases, with 15 bases between. The CDR3 has 14 residues. This TCR was sampled from a woman aged 25 to 39 in good health. Sequences were obtained from memory CD4+ T cells sorted from blood. Subset indicated: CD45RA-negative fraction. The chain employs TRBV19 and TRBJ1-5, with D possibly matching TRBD1 (6 bases). The CDR3 spells CASSSQGPEQPQHF. The DNA for the CDR3 is TGTGCCAGTAGTTCCCAGGGGCCCGAACAGCCCCAGCATTTT.